This T cell receptor (beta chain) was sequenced in a study of blood T cells in healthy people across ages. General observations from the study: TCR beta diversity tracked closely with naive T cell percentage.

This clonotype occurred a few times. No antigen is known for it. The V gene lost 5 bases and the J gene lost 5 bases, with 18 bases spanning the gap. This CDR3 has 15 residues. Germline V gives CDR1 LGHDT, CDR2 YNNKEL (reference sequence). PCR was performed a second time for about 6 to 12 cycles using a sample-barcoded 5' primer and a J-beta primer mix. No fewer than 2.5 million CDR3-containing paired-end reads came from each sample. TCRdb ran MiXCR on the 5' RACE reads and lists one entry per CDR3 protein. The sample includes 700,000 to 950,000 distinct CDR3 sequences, roughly 41% seen only once; the top ten take about 20%.

The sample was blood. The V and J genes are TRBV3-1 and TRBJ2-5; D not resolved. The source of this sequence is a woman in her fifties or sixties in good health. The CDR3 DNA reads TGTGCCAGCAGCTTTACCTATAAGGTTGGGGAGACCCAGTACTTC. Translated: CASSFTYKVGETQYF.